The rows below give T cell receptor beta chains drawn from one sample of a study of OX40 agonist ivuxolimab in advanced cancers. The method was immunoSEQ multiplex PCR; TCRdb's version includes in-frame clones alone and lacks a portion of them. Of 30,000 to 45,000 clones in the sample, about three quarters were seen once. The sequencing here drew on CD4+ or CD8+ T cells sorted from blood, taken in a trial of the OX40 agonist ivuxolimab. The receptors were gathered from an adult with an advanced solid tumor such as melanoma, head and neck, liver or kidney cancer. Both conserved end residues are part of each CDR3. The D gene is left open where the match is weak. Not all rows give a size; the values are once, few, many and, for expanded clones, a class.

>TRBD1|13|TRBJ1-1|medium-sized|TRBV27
CASSGQVLTEAFF
TGTGCCAGCAGTGGACAGGTTTTAACTGAAGCTTTCTTT
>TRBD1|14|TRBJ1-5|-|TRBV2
CASREGALNQPQHF
TGTGCCAGCAGGGAGGGGGCCCTCAATCAGCCCCAGCATTTT
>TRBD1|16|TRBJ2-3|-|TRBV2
CASTPRDRGNTDTQYF
TGTGCCAGCACCCCCCGGGACAGGGGGAACACAGATACGCAGTATTTT
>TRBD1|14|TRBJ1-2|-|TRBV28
CASSTQGQNYGYTF
TGTGCCAGCAGTACCCAGGGACAGAACTATGGCTACACCTTC
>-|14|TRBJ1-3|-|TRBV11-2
CASSWTDSGNTIYF
TGTGCCAGCAGCTGGACAGACTCTGGAAACACCATATATTTT
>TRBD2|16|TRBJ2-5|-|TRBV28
CASSKGLVAGLETQYF
TGTGCCAGCAGTAAAGGACTGGTAGCGGGGTTGGAGACCCAGTACTTC
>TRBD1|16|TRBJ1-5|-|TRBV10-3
CASSENRGESNQPQHF
TGTGCCAGCAGCGAGAACAGGGGAGAGAGCAATCAGCCCCAGCATTTT
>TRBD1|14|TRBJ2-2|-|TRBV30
CAWRQGGWTGELFF
TGTGCCTGGAGACAGGGGGGATGGACCGGGGAGCTGTTTTTT
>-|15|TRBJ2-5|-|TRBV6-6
CASSYSEGGGETQYF
TGTGCCAGCAGTTACTCGGAGGGGGGAGGGGAGACCCAGTACTTC
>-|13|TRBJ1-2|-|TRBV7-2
CASSLGLNYGYTF
TGTGCCAGCAGCCTGGGACTGAACTATGGCTACACCTTC
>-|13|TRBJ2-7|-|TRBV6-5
CAISESSSYEQYF
TGTGCCATCAGTGAGTCTAGTTCCTACGAGCAGTACTTC
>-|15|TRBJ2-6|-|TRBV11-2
CASSLRFSGANVLTF
TGTGCCAGCAGCTTAAGATTCTCTGGGGCCAACGTCCTGACTTTC
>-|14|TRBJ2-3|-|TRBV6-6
CASSSQHSTDTQYF
TGTGCCAGCAGTTCGCAACACAGCACAGATACGCAGTATTTT
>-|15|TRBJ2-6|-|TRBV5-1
CASSLFGDRANVLTF
TGCGCCAGCAGCTTGTTCGGGGACAGGGCCAACGTCCTGACTTTC
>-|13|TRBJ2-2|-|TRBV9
CASSISFYGELFF
TGTGCCAGCAGCATTAGTTTCTACGGGGAGCTGTTTTTT
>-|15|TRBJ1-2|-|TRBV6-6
CASSFPDLANYGYTF
TGTGCCAGCAGTTTCCCAGATTTGGCTAACTATGGCTACACCTTC
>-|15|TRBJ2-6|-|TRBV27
CASSALRSGANVLTF
TGTGCCAGCTCCGCTTTGAGGTCTGGGGCCAACGTCCTGACTTTC
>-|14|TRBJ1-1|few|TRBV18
CASSPLQGDTEAFF
TGTGCCAGCTCACCGCTACAGGGTGACACTGAAGCTTTCTTT
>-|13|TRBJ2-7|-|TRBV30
CAWSWSRMGEQYF
TGTGCCTGGAGTTGGTCCCGGATGGGGGAGCAGTACTTC
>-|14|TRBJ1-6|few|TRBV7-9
CASSLGQGDSPLHF
TGTGCCAGCAGCTTAGGGCAGGGTGATTCACCCCTCCACTTT
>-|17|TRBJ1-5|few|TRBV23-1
CASSQNPALGHNQPQHF
TGCGCCAGCAGTCAAAACCCCGCCCTGGGGCACAATCAGCCCCAGCATTTT
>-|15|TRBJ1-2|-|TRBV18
CASSPRLAGADGYTF
TGTGCCAGCTCACCACGTCTTGCCGGGGCGGATGGCTACACCTTC
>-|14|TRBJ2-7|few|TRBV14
CASSSSRSSYEQYF
TGTGCCAGCAGCTCTTCGAGAAGCTCCTACGAGCAGTACTTC
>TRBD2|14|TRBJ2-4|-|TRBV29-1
CSASAGGQGNIQYF
TGCAGCGCTAGTGCGGGAGGCCAGGGGAACATTCAGTACTTC
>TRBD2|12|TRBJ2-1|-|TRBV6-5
CASREWTSWVFF
TGTGCCAGCAGGGAATGGACTAGCTGGGTTTTCTTC
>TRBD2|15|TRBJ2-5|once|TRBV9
CASSAGLALQETQYF
TGTGCCAGCAGCGCGGGACTAGCGCTCCAAGAGACCCAGTACTTC
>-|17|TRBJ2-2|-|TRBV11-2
CASSAIRTVRNTGELFF
TGTGCCAGCAGCGCTATTAGGACAGTGAGGAACACCGGGGAGCTGTTTTTT
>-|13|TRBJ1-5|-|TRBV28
CASSRIQGQPQHF
TGTGCCAGCAGCCGGATCCAGGGGCAGCCCCAGCATTTT
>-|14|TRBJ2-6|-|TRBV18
CASSPSSGANVLTF
TGTGCCAGCTCACCATCGTCTGGGGCCAACGTCCTGACTTTC
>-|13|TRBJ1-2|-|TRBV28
CASGQGGNYGYTF
TGTGCCAGCGGCCAGGGTGGCAACTATGGCTACACCTTC
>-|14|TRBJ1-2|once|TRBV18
CASSPPRGGSGYTF
TGTGCCAGCTCACCTCCCAGAGGGGGAAGTGGCTACACCTTC
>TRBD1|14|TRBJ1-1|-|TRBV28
CASSQGTGYTEAFF
TGTGCCAGCAGTCAAGGGACAGGGTACACTGAAGCTTTCTTT
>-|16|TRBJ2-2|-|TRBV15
CATSSAHRLNTGELFF
TGTGCCACCAGCAGCGCCCACAGGCTGAACACCGGGGAGCTGTTTTTT
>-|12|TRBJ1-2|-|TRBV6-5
CASSKQGNGYTF
TGTGCCAGCAGTAAACAGGGAAATGGCTACACCTTC
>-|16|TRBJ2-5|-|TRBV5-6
CASSRRGAAGQETQYF
TGTGCCAGCAGCCGGAGGGGGGCGGCAGGACAGGAGACCCAGTACTTC
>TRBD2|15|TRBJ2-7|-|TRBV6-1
CASSATGLAGVEQYF
TGTGCCAGCAGTGCTACAGGACTAGCGGGAGTAGAGCAGTACTTC
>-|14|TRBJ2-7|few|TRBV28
CASTRFSGAYEQYF
TGTGCCAGCACCCGATTCTCGGGGGCCTACGAGCAGTACTTC
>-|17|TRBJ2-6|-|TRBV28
CASRRPDRGSGANVLTF
TGTGCCAGCAGACGTCCCGATCGGGGCTCTGGGGCCAACGTCCTGACTTTC
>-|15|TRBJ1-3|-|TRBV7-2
CASSPGRTSGNTIYF
TGTGCCAGCAGCCCGGGACGGACCTCTGGAAACACCATATATTTT
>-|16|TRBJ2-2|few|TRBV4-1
CASSQDRGRADGELFF
TGCGCCAGCAGCCAAGATCGGGGAAGGGCTGACGGGGAGCTGTTTTTT
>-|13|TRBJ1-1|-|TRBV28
CASSFSAGREAFF
TGTGCCAGCAGTTTTTCGGCAGGCAGGGAAGCTTTCTTT
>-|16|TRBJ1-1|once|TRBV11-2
CASSLAPGTLAPGAFF
TGTGCCAGCAGCTTGGCACCCGGGACACTGGCTCCTGGGGCTTTCTTT
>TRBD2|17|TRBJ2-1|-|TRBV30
CAWNLGARTSPYNEQFF
TGTGCCTGGAATTTAGGGGCCAGGACTAGTCCATACAATGAGCAGTTCTTC
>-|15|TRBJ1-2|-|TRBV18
CASSPRADTSDGYTF
TGTGCCAGCTCACCACGGGCGGACACCTCCGATGGCTACACCTTC
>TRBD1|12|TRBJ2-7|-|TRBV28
CASRQGYYEQYF
TGTGCCAGCCGACAGGGGTACTACGAGCAGTACTTC
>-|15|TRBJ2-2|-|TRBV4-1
CASSQAGFKTGELFF
TGCGCCAGCAGCCAAGCGGGGTTTAAGACCGGGGAGCTGTTTTTT
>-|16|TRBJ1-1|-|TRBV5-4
CASSPGRSSRRTEAFF
TGTGCCAGCAGCCCGGGACGGTCCTCCCGTAGGACTGAAGCTTTCTTT
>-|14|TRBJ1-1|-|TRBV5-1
CASSLAQGPTEAFF
TGCGCCAGCAGCTTGGCTCAGGGGCCCACTGAAGCTTTCTTT
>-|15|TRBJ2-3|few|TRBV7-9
CASSFGGAYTDTQYF
TGTGCCAGCAGCTTTGGAGGGGCCTACACAGATACGCAGTATTTT
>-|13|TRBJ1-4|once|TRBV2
CASSRDHNEKLFF
TGTGCCAGCAGTCGGGATCACAATGAAAAACTGTTTTTT
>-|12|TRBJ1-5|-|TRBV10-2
CATQDGNQPQHF
TGCGCCACTCAAGACGGGAATCAGCCCCAGCATTTT
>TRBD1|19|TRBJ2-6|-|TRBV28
CASSRPKSGTVVGANVLTF
TGTGCCAGCAGTAGGCCCAAGTCCGGGACAGTAGTTGGGGCCAACGTCCTGACTTTC
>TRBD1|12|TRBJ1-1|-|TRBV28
CASSLNRGEAFF
TGTGCCAGCAGTTTAAACAGGGGAGAGGCTTTCTTT
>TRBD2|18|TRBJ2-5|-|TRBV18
CASSPPGLAGSSGQAQYF
TGTGCCAGCTCACCACCGGGACTAGCGGGGTCGTCGGGACAGGCCCAGTACTTC
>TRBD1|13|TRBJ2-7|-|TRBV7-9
CAIPGQGAYEQYF
TGTGCCATCCCGGGACAGGGGGCTTACGAGCAGTACTTC
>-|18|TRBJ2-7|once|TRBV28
CASSSLLGGQSRAYEQYF
TGTGCCAGCAGTTCCCTTCTAGGGGGGCAGTCGAGGGCCTACGAGCAGTACTTC
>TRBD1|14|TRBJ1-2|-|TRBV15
CATSRGQGSNGYTF
TGTGCCACCAGCCGCGGACAGGGCTCAAATGGCTACACCTTC
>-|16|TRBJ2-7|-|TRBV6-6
CASSLGRGANGNEQYF
TGTGCCAGCAGTTTGGGACGGGGGGCCAATGGAAACGAGCAGTACTTC
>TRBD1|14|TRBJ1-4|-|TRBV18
CASSPTGGREKLFF
TGTGCCAGCTCACCGACAGGGGGTCGGGAAAAACTGTTTTTT
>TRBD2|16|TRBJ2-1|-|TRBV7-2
CASSHLAGLAINEQFF
TGTGCCAGCAGCCATCTAGCGGGACTAGCGATAAATGAGCAGTTCTTC